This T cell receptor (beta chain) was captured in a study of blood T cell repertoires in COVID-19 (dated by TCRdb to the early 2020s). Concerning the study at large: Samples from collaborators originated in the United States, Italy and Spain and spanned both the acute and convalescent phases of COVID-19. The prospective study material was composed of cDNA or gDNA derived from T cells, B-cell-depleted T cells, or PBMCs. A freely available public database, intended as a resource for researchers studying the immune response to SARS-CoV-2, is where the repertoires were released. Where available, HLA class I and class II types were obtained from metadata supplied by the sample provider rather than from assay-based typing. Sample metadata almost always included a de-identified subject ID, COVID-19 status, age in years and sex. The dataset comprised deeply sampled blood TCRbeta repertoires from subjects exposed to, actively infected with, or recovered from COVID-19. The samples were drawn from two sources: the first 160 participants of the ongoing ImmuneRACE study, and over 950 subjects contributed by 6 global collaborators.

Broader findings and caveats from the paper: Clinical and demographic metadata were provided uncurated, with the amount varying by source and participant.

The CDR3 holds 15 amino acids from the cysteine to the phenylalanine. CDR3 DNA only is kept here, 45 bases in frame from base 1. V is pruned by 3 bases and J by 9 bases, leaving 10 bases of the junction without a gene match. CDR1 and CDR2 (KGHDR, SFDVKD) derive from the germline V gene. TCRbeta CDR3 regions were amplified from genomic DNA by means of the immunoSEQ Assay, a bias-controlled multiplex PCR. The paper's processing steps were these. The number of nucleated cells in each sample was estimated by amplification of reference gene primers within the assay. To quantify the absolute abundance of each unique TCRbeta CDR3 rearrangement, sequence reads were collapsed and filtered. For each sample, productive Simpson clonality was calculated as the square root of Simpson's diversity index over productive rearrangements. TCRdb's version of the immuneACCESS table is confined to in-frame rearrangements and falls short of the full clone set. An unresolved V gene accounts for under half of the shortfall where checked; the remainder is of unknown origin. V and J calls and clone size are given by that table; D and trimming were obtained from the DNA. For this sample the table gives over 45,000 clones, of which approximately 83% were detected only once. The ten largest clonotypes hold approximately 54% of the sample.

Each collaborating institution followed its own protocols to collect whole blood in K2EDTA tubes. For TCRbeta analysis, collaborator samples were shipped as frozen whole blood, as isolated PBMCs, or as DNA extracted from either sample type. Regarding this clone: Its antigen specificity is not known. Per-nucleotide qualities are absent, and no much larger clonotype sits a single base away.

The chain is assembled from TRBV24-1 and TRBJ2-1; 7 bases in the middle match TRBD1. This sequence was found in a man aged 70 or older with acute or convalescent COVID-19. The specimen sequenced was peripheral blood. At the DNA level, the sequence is TGTGCCACCAGTGATCCGGGACAGAGCCGGTCTGAGCAGTTCTTC. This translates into CATSDPGQSRSEQFF.